This T cell receptor (beta chain) was recorded in a study of T cell responses to AZD1222 COVID-19 vaccine. Regarding the study as a whole: Seropositive AZD1222 recipients at baseline numbered only five to seven. After the peak T cell response, and only then, were repertoires sampled. Donors were chiefly white British, with a greater number of females, and clonal diversity was perhaps underestimated.

Some clones are missing from TCRdb's copy, which holds only in-frame ones; the method was immunoSEQ multiplex PCR. The sample yields about 150,000 clones, roughly 84% seen once. In the case of this clone: The target antigen is unknown.

The CDR3 totals 15 residues. Germline V CDR1 and CDR2: SGHDN, FVKESK. V was pared by 2 bases and J by 7 bases, with 12 bases between. The clonotype comes from an adult in good health. The material sequenced was peripheral blood, taken on day 0 of AZD1222 vaccination. The V and J genes are TRBV14 and TRBJ1-6; tentative D call: TRBD1 (5 bases). This CDR3 is CASSQRGVWNSPLHF. The CDR3 nucleotides read TGTGCCAGCAGCCAAAGAGGGGTTTGGAATTCACCCCTCCACTTT.